The 8 T cell receptor beta chains given below trace back to one sample, sequenced in a study of chemoradiotherapy in HPV16-positive cancers. Here immunoSEQ multiplex PCR was the method, and the copy in TCRdb shows in-frame clones only, minus some. The sample includes around 9,600 clones, roughly three quarters of them seen just once. Specimen collection occurred from a patient who underwent chemoradiotherapy. These TCRs come from a human donor with HPV-associated anogenital cancer.

As DNA, the CDR3 is TGCGCCAGCAGCGACGGACAGGGTGCAGGCACTGAAGCTTTCTTT. Its protein is CASSDGQGAGTEAFF. V gene TRBV5-1 combines with J gene TRBJ1-1; 8 bases map to TRBD1. The junction had 9 bases not matched to a gene; V was cut back by 4 bases and J by 4 bases. Germline CDR1 SGHRS, CDR2 YFSETQ. The CDR3 has 15 amino acids. The full variable domain, completed using reference TRBV5-1 and TRBJ1-1, is KAGVTQTPRYLIKTRGQQVTLSCSPISGHRSVSWYQQTPGQGLQFLFEYFSETQRNKGNFPGRFSGRQFSNSRSEMNVSTLELGDSALYLCASSDGQGAGTEAFFGQGTRLTVV.

This sequence joins TRBV7-9 and TRBJ2-1; no clear D. V lost 3 bases to trimming and J lost 0 bases, with 12 bases between them. CDR1 SEHNR and CDR2 FQNEAQ come from the germline V gene (reference sequence). CDR3 length: 16 amino acids. The CDR3 is CASSFSRASSYNEQFF. Written as DNA, the CDR3 is TGTGCCAGCAGCTTCAGCCGGGCAAGCTCCTACAATGAGCAGTTCTTC. The full variable domain, with the rest looked up from reference TRBV7-9 and TRBJ2-1, is DTGVSQNPRHKITKRGQNVTFRCDPISEHNRLYWYRQTLGQGPEFLTYFQNEAQLEKSRLLSDRFSAERPKGSFSTLEIQRTEQGDSAMYLCASSFSRASSYNEQFFGPGTRLTVL.

This clone was observed a few times. J is TRBJ1-1 and V is TRBV15; D is uncertain. This CDR3 has 13 residues. Between the trimmed V and J ends, which lost 0 bases and 3 bases, there was a span of 5 bases. Looked up from germline, CDR1 is LNHNV and CDR2 is YYDKDF (reference sequence). The CDR3 here is CATSRDLDTEAFF. The CDR3 nucleotides read TGTGCCACCAGCAGAGATCTGGACACTGAAGCTTTCTTT.

The rearrangement uses TRBV2 and TRBJ1-1, with D possibly TRBD1 on 5 matching bases. V was clipped by 6 bases and J by 0 bases, with 17 bases between them. Germline lookup yields CDR1 SNHLY and CDR2 FYNNEI. The CDR3 runs 16 residues. The chain's CDR3 is CASRRTRPGMNTEAFF. The CDR3 DNA reads as TGTGCCAGCAGACGAACCCGTCCAGGGATGAACACTGAAGCTTTCTTT.

This chain links TRBV6-6 with TRBJ2-3; no clear D gene. The CDR3 covers 14 residues. Trimming left V 10 bases short and J 0 bases short, with 14 bases between. CDR1 and CDR2 from the germline V gene are MNHNY and SVGAGI (reference sequence). CDR3 coding DNA: TGTGCCACCCGGTTAGCATATAGCACAGATACGCAGTATTTT. Protein: CATRLAYSTDTQYF.

This rearrangement joins TRBV6-6 to TRBJ2-5, with a possible D match to TRBD1 (5 bases). With 8 bases removed from V and 2 bases from J, the gap between germline ends came to 12 bases. The V gene's germline CDR1 is MNHNY and CDR2 SVGAGI (reference sequence). The CDR3 length is 13 residues. CDR3 sequence (DNA): TGTGCCAGCCGTGACAGAAATCAAGAGACCCAGTACTTC. Translating gives CASRDRNQETQYF.

This clone was counted once. The chain combines TRBV7-3 with TRBJ2-6; tentatively, D is TRBD2 (6 bases). The CDR3 runs 15 residues. The V gene lost 1 base and the J gene lost 2 bases, with 6 bases spanning the gap. Germline-derived CDR1 and CDR2 are SGHTA and FQGTGA. This CDR3 reads CASSLSGTGANVLTF. DNA for the CDR3: TGTGCCAGCAGCTTAAGCGGGACTGGGGCCAACGTCCTGACTTTC.

The DNA for the CDR3 is TGTGCCAGTACTAGCGGGGAAGGAAGGGAGACCCAGTACTTC. It yields the protein CASTSGEGRETQYF. The chain couples TRBV4-2 to TRBJ2-5, with TRBD2 matching 10 bases. The germline V gene encodes CDR1 LGHNA and CDR2 YNFKEQ. CDR3 length: 14 amino acids. V lost 9 bases to trimming and J lost 5 bases; unmatched junction nucleotides: 9.